This T cell receptor (beta chain) is from a study of technical replicates of blood from several donors. The length of the CDR3 is 16 residues. Germline V gene data show CDR1 as LNHDA and CDR2 as SQIVND (reference sequence). After removal of 6 bases from V and 3 bases from J, the junction contained 9 bases not matched to a gene. The data were produced by immunoSEQ multiplex PCR, yet TCRdb's version contains in-frame clones alone and is incomplete. Of about 100,000 clones listed, approximately 95% are singletons. This receptor was taken from a human donor in good health. The sample comprised T cells isolated from PBMCs. The chain employs TRBV19 and TRBJ2-2; 8 bases align to TRBD1. The CDR3 loop reads CASRDPGGYYTGELFF. CDR3 coding DNA: TGTGCCAGTAGGGACCCAGGGGGCTACTACACCGGGGAGCTGTTTTTT.